One T cell receptor (beta chain) is described in this entry. Antigen unknown. The sample belongs to a study of graft-versus-host responses after intestinal transplantation. TCRdb keeps only in-frame clones here, not all; method: immunoSEQ multiplex PCR. The data hold under 100,000 clones, with 85% to 95% observed a single time. Germline V gene lookup returns CDR1 GTSNPN and CDR2 SVGIG (reference sequence). This CDR3 has 13 residues. J gave up 10 bases and V 0 bases, and 5 bases lay outside the gene matches. The chain joins TRBV30 to TRBJ2-1, with 8 bases identical to TRBD2. Material: unstimulated CD8+ T cells sorted from spleen or lymph node cells, obtained before transplant. The TCR sequence derives from a human donor who was the organ donor for an intestinal transplant. CDR3 sequence reads: CAWSVSGGTEQFF. The CDR3 DNA sequence: TGTGCCTGGAGTGTAAGCGGGGGCACCGAGCAGTTCTTC.